The clone carrying this TCR beta chain was seen only a few times. Antigen specificity is unknown. Germline V gene lookup returns CDR1 SGDLS and CDR2 YYNGEE. V was cut by 6 bases and J by 0 bases, with 13 bases left in between. The CDR3 is made up of 15 amino acids. Investigators reverse transcribed all isolated RNA, so they sequenced expressed TCRB transcripts. Sequencing of naive, central memory and regulatory T cell samples gave an average of approximately 3.8 million reads. Method: immunoSEQ multiplex PCR; TCRdb's copy keeps in-frame clones and lacks some. The sample carries more than 250,000 clones, about 15% recorded once. The data originate from a study of beta chain features in type 1 diabetes. Notes on the study in general: Naive, central memory and regulatory TCRB repertoires appeared more similar among patients than healthy donors. All four CD4+ subsets from Type 1 diabetes patients carried moderately but significantly shorter TCRB CDR3s. In cDNA sequencing, cells with high TCR expression could be over-represented. It was possible that PCR favored shorter templates, equally so in patients and controls.

The TCR comes from a man aged 18 to 35 with type 1 diabetes. The sequenced sample was naive CD4+ T cells from blood. The chain links TRBV9 to TRBJ1-5; a possible D gene is TRBD1 (5 bases). The CDR3 region is CASTPDSNSNQPQHF. The CDR3 coding sequence is TGTGCCAGCACCCCCGACAGCAATAGCAATCAGCCCCAGCATTTT.